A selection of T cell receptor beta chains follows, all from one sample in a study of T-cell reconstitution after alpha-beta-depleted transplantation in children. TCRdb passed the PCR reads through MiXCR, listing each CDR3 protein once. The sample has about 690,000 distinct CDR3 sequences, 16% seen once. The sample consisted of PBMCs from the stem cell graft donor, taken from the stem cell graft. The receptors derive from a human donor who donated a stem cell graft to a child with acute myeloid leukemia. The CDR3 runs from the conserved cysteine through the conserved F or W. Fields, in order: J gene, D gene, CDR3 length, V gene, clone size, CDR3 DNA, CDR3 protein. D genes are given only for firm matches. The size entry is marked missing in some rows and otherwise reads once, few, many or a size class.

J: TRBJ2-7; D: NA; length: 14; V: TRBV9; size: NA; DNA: TGTGCCAGCAGCCCCGAGGTAACCCCTAAGGAGCAGTACTTC; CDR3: CASSPEVTPKEQYF
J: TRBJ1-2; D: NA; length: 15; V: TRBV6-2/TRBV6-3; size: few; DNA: TGTGCCAGCAGTTCCGGGACATCGGACATCTATGGCTACACCTTC; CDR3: CASSSGTSDIYGYTF
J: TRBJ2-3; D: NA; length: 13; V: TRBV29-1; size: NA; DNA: TGCAGCGTTCCGGGACACCGCACAGATACGCAGTATTTT; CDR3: CSVPGHRTDTQYF
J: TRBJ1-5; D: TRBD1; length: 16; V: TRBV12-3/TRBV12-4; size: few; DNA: TGTGCCAGCAGCCTAGAACAGGGGACAATTAATCAGCCCCAGCATTTT; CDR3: CASSLEQGTINQPQHF
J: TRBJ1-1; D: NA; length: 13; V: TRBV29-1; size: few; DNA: TGCAGCGTCCATGGGGGGGGAGTCACTGAAGCTTTCTTT; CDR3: CSVHGGGVTEAFF
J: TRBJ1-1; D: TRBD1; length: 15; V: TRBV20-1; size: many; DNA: TGCAGTGCTAGAGGGACAGGGATCAGGAACACTGAAGCTTTCTTT; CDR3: CSARGTGIRNTEAFF
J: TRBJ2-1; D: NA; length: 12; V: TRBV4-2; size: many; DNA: TGTGCCAGCAGCCCCCCCGGGCATGAGCAGTTCTTC; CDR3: CASSPPGHEQFF
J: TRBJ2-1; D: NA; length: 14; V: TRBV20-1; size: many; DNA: TGCAGTGCTACCGGACAGTTCTCCTACAATGAGCAGTTCTTC; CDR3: CSATGQFSYNEQFF
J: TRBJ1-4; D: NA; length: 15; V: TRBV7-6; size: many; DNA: TGTGCCAGCAGCTTAGAGACAGCAACTAATGAAAAACTGTTTTTT; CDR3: CASSLETATNEKLFF
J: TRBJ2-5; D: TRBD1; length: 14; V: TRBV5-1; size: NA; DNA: TGCGCCAGCACCCCCGGACAGGGCAGGGAGACCCAGTACTTC; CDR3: CASTPGQGRETQYF
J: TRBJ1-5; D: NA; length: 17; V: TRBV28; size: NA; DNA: TGTGCCAGCAGCGTGACAGTGGGTAAGAAAAACAATCAGCCCCAGCATTTT; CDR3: CASSVTVGKKNNQPQHF
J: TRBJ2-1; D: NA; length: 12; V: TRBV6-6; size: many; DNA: TGTGCCAGCGCGGGTAAAGGAGGTGAGCAGTTCTTC; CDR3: CASAGKGGEQFF
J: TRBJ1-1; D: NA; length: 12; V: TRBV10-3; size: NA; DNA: TGTGCCATCAGTGACGTGAGCCTGGAAGCTTTCTTT; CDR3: CAISDVSLEAFF
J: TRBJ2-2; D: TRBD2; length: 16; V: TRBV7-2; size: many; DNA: TGTCCCAGCAGCTTAGCGGGGACAACGAACACCGGGGAGCTGTTTTTT; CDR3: CPSSLAGTTNTGELFF
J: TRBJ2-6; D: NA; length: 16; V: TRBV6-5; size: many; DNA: TGTGCCAGCAGTTACACCCCAGGGGCTGGGGCCAACGTCCTGACTTTC; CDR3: CASSYTPGAGANVLTF
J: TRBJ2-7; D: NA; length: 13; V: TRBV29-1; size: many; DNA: TGCAGCGTTGTACTCACCTCGGCGCGGGAGCAGTACTTC; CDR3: CSVVLTSAREQYF
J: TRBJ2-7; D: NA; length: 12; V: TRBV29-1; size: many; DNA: TGCAGCGTTGTACATTCGCTCTACGAGCAGTACTTC; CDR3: CSVVHSLYEQYF
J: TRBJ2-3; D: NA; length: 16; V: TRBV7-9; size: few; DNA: TGTGCCAGCAGCTCGAAAGGGTTGGTTTACACAGATACGCAGTATTTT; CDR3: CASSSKGLVYTDTQYF
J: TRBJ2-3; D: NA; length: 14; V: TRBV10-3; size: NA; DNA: TGTGCCATCAGTGGGGGCCGAGACACAGATACGCAGTATTTT; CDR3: CAISGGRDTDTQYF
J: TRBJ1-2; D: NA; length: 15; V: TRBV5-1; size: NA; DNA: TGCGCCAGCAGCTTGGATCCGGGTTCTAACTATGGCTACACCTTC; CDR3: CASSLDPGSNYGYTF
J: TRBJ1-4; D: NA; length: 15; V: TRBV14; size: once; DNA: TGTGCCAGCAGCCAACGCCCGAGTCCACAAGAAAAACTGTTTTTT; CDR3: CASSQRPSPQEKLFF
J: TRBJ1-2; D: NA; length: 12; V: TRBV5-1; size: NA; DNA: TGCGCCAGCAGGATACAGGGAGAAGGCTACACCTTC; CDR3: CASRIQGEGYTF
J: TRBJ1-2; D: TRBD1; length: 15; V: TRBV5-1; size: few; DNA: TGCGCCAGCAGCCCGATCGAGGGACAGAACTATGGCTACACCTTC; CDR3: CASSPIEGQNYGYTF